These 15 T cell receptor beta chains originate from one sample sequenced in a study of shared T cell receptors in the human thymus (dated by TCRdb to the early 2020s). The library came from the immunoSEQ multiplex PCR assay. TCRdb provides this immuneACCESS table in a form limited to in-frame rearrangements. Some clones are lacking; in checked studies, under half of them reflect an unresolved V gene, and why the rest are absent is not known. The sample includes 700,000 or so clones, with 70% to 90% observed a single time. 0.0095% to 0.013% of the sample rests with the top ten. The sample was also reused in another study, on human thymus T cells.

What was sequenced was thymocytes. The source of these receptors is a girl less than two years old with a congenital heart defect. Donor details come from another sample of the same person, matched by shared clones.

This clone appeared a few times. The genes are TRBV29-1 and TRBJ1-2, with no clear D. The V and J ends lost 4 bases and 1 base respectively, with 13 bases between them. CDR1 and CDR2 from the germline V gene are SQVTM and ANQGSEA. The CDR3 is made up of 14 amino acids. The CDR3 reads CSVVPLHLNYGYTF. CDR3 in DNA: TGCAGCGTTGTCCCTTTACATCTTAACTATGGCTACACCTTC.

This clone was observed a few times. This CDR3 is CASSIFVSRDTYEQYF. The CDR3 nucleotides are TGTGCCAGCAGCATCTTTGTGAGCAGGGACACCTACGAGCAGTACTTC. This chain joins TRBV5-6 and TRBJ2-7; D is possibly TRBD1 (6 bases). With 4 bases removed from V and 2 bases from J, the gap between germline ends came to 19 bases. CDR1 is SGHDT, CDR2 YYEEEE, per germline. The CDR3 extends over 16 amino acids.

The CDR3 protein is CATSPPPGQGSNEQFF. DNA of the CDR3: TGTGCCACCAGCCCACCTCCGGGACAGGGGAGCAATGAGCAGTTCTTC. V is TRBV15 and J is TRBJ2-1, with 10 bases that match TRBD1. This CDR3 comprises 16 residues. V lost 5 bases and J lost 6; bases outside the gene matches: 10. Germline CDR1 is LNHNV and CDR2 is YYDKDF (reference sequence). The full variable domain, completed using reference TRBV15 and TRBJ2-1, is DAMVIQNPRYQVTQFGKPVTLSCSQTLNHNVMYWYQQKSSQAPKLLFHYYDKDFNNEADTPDNFQSRRPNTSFCFLDIRSPGLGDTAMYLCATSPPPGQGSNEQFFGPGTRLTVL.

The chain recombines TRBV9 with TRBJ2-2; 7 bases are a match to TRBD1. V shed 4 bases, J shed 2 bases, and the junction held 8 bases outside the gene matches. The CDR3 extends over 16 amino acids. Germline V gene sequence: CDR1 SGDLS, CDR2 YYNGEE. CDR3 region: CASSSRQGLNTGELFF. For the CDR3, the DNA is TGTGCCAGCAGCTCTAGACAGGGCTTAAACACCGGGGAGCTGTTTTTT. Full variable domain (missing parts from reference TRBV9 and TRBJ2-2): DSGVTQTPKHLITATGQRVTLRCSPRSGDLSVYWYQQSLDQGLQFLIQYYNGEERAKGNILERFSAQQFPDLHSELNLSSLELGDSALYFCASSSRQGLNTGELFFGEGSRLTVL.

For the CDR3, the DNA is TGTGCCAGCAGCGTAGGCGGCCTGAATACCTCCTCTGGAAACACCATATATTTT. Its translation is CASSVGGLNTSSGNTIYF. J is TRBJ1-3 and V is TRBV9; the D is unclear. The CDR3 extends over 18 amino acids. The germline V gene encodes CDR1 SGDLS and CDR2 YYNGEE. The V and J ends lost 0 bases and 0 bases respectively, with 16 bases between them.

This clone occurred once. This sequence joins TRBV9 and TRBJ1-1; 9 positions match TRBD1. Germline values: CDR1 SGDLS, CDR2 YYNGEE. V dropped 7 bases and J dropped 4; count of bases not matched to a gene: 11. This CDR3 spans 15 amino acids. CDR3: CASAKGTGLITEAFF. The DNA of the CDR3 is TGTGCCAGCGCCAAGGGGACAGGGTTGATCACTGAAGCTTTCTTT.

CDR3 protein: CAISDRTVRNTEAFF. The CDR3 DNA follows: TGTGCCATCAGTGATAGGACAGTTCGGAACACTGAAGCTTTCTTT. The chain links TRBV10-3 to TRBJ1-1; D perhaps matches TRBD1 (6 bases). V shed 3 bases and J shed 1 base, with 12 bases lying between them. Germline CDR1 ENHRY, CDR2 SYGVKD. The CDR3 spans 15 residues.

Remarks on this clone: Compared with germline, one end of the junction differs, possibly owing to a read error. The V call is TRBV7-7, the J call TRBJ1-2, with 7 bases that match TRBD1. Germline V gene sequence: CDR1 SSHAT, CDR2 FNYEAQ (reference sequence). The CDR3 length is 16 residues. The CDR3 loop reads CASRGAGYYLTYGYTF. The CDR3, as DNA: TGTGCTAGCAGGGGGGCAGGGTACTACCTTACCTATGGCTACACCTTC.

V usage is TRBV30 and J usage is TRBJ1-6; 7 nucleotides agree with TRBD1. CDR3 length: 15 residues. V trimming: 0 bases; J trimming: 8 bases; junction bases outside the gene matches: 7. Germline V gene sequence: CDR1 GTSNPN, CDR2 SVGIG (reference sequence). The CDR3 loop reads CAWSVQGPLYSPLHF. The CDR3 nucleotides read TGTGCCTGGAGTGTACAGGGGCCTCTTTATTCACCCCTCCACTTT.

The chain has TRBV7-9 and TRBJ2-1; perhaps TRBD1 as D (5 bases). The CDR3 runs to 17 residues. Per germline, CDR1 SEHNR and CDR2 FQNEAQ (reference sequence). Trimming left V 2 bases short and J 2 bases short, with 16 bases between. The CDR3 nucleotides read TGTGCCAGCAGCTTACCCCCAGGGTATATCGCCTACAATGAGCAGTTCTTC. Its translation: CASSLPPGYIAYNEQFF.

The CDR3 here is CASSIHPGSAADIQYF. In DNA form, the CDR3 reads TGTGCCAGCAGCATACATCCGGGTTCTGCCGCGGACATTCAGTACTTC. This chain joins TRBV9 and TRBJ2-4; D is undetermined. Germline CDR1 reads SGDLS; CDR2 reads YYNGEE. V lost 4 bases and J lost 8, with 22 bases in between. This CDR3 has 16 amino acids.

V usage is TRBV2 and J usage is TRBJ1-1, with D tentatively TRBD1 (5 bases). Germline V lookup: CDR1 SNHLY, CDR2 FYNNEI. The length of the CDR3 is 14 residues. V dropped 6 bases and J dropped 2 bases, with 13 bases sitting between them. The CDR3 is CASRGAHFNTEAFF. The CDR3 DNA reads TGTGCCAGCAGAGGGGCGCATTTCAACACTGAAGCTTTCTTT.

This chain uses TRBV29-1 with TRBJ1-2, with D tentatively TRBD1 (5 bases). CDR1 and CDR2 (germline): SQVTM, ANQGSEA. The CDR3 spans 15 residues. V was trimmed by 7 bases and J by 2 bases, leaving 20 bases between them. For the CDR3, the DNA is TGCAGCGGGAGGGAGGGGACCCATGGCAACTATGGCTACACCTTC. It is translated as CSGREGTHGNYGYTF. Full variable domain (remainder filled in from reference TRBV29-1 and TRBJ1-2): SAVISQKPSRDICQRGTSLTIQCQVDSQVTMMFWYRQQPGQSLTLIATANQGSEATYESGFVIDKFPISRPNLTFSTLTVSNMSPEDSSIYLCSGREGTHGNYGYTFGSGTRLTVV.

CDR3 sequence: CASSLDPRQGDNSPLHF. CDR3 DNA: TGCGCCAGCAGCTTGGACCCTCGCCAGGGTGATAATTCACCCCTCCACTTT. The chain has TRBV5-1 and TRBJ1-6, with D perhaps TRBD1 (5 bases). In germline, CDR1 is SGHRS, CDR2 YFSETQ. This CDR3 contains 17 residues. V lost 0 bases, J lost 5 bases, and 15 bases lay in between.

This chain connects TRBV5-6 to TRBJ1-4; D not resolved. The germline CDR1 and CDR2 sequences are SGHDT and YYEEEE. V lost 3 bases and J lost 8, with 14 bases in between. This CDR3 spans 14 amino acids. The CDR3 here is CASSWRPRREKLFF. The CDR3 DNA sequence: TGTGCCAGCAGCTGGCGGCCACGGCGGGAAAAACTGTTTTTT.